These 30 T cell receptor beta chains originate from one sample sequenced in a study of blood T cell repertoires in COVID-19. Method: immunoSEQ multiplex PCR; TCRdb's copy keeps in-frame clones and lacks some. The sample includes around 150,000 clones, 87% of them seen just once. The sample taken for sequencing was peripheral blood. Source of these receptors: a woman aged 55-70 years who had recovered from COVID-19.

The chain has TRBV4-2 and TRBJ2-5; the D is unclear. Germline V gives CDR1 LGHNA, CDR2 YNFKEQ. The CDR3 loop spans 14 amino acids. Trimming left V 5 bases short and J 4 bases short, with 14 bases between. CDR3 sequence (DNA): TGTGCCAGCAGCGCAGATCCCGTCGTAGAGACCCAGTACTTC. Protein sequence: CASSADPVVETQYF.

J is TRBJ1-1 and V is TRBV27, with 12 bases aligning to TRBD1. This CDR3 has 13 residues. Germline CDR1 MNHEY, CDR2 SMNVEV (reference sequence). V dropped 3 bases and J dropped 14; count of bases not matched to a gene: 7. Here the CDR3 DNA reads TGTGCCAGCAGTTTTGGGGACAGGGGGCCGCCGTTCTTT. It specifies CASSFGDRGPPFF.

The rearrangement links TRBV5-4 to TRBJ2-3; D unresolved. V lost 4 bases to trimming and J lost 0 bases, with 9 bases between them. The CDR3 is 14 amino acids. CDR1 and CDR2 from the germline V gene are SGHNT and YYREEE (reference sequence). The CDR3 DNA follows: TGTGCCAGCAGCCCCCCCTTTAGCACAGATACGCAGTATTTT. Its translation is CASSPPFSTDTQYF.

This chain connects TRBV7-8 to TRBJ2-5; possible D gene TRBD1, 6 bases. The CDR3 covers 15 residues. V lost 5 bases and J 1 base, leaving 14 bases between the germline ends. Germline V gene data show CDR1 as SGHVS and CDR2 as FQNEAQ. Here the CDR3 reads CASSRGSSFQETQYF. In DNA form, the CDR3 reads TGTGCCAGCAGCAGGGGGAGCTCCTTCCAAGAGACCCAGTACTTC.

This clone appeared a single time. The rearrangement uses TRBV15 and TRBJ1-2; 9 positions agree with TRBD1. CDR3 length: 14 amino acids. The V segment lost 3 bases and the J segment 7 bases; nucleotides outside the gene matches: 6. Germline V gene lookup returns CDR1 LNHNV and CDR2 YYDKDF (reference sequence). DNA for the CDR3: TGTGCCACCAGCAGCGGACAGGGGCTGAGTGGCTACACCTTC. Translating it yields CATSSGQGLSGYTF.

J is TRBJ2-7 and V is TRBV3-1 (or the pseudogene TRBV3-2); 8 bases agree with TRBD1. V trimming: 8 bases; J trimming: 6 bases; junction bases outside the gene matches: 12. Germline loops: CDR1 LGHDT, CDR2 YNNKEL (reference sequence). The CDR3 loop spans 14 amino acids. CDR3 sequence reads: CASSLNQGAREQYF. CDR3 nucleotide sequence: TGTGCCAGCTCCCTGAACCAGGGGGCTCGCGAGCAGTACTTC.

The chain employs TRBV28 and TRBJ2-5; D gene ambiguous. Trimming shortened V by 5 bases and J by 9 bases, and 16 bases separated the two germline ends. The CDR3 runs 13 residues. Germline CDR1 is MDHEN and CDR2 is SYDVKM. The CDR3 sequence is CASSTPLRSPQYF. For the CDR3, the DNA is TGTGCCAGCAGTACCCCTCTCCGGTCGCCCCAGTACTTC.

This chain links TRBV28 with TRBJ1-2; weak D call: TRBD1 (6 bases). Trimming stripped 2 bases from V and 4 bases from J, with 17 bases between. CDR1 MDHEN and CDR2 SYDVKM come from the germline V gene. The CDR3 has 16 residues. CDR3 residues: CASSLATPRGAYGYTF. The CDR3 nucleotides read TGTGCCAGCAGTTTAGCGACCCCCAGGGGAGCCTATGGCTACACCTTC.

V is TRBV30 and J is TRBJ2-3; D gene unclear. Looked up from germline, CDR1 is GTSNPN and CDR2 is SVGIG (reference sequence). The CDR3 consists of 13 residues. Between the trimmed V and J ends, which lost 1 base and 6 bases, there was a span of 11 bases. In DNA, the CDR3 is TGTGCCTGGAGTGGGCAGCTCGGGGATACGCAGTATTTT. Protein sequence: CAWSGQLGDTQYF.

The chain uses TRBV28 and TRBJ2-7; D might be TRBD1 (6 bases). Germline CDR1 and CDR2: MDHEN and SYDVKM. The V end lost 5 bases, the J end lost 4 bases, and 9 bases lay between the germline ends. The CDR3 runs 12 residues. CDR3 amino acids: CASSSGQYEQYF. The CDR3 coding sequence is TGTGCCAGCAGTAGTGGACAGTACGAGCAGTACTTC.

The rearrangement joins TRBV29-1 to TRBJ2-7; D gene ambiguous. Germline loops: CDR1 SQVTM, CDR2 ANQGSEA. V lost 2 bases, J lost 0 bases, and 11 bases lay in between. This CDR3 has 14 amino acids. The CDR3 sequence is CSVESLSSSYEQYF. The CDR3 nucleotides read TGCAGCGTTGAATCCCTTTCTAGCTCCTACGAGCAGTACTTC.

J is TRBJ2-1 and V is TRBV19; D is perhaps TRBD1 (5 bases). This CDR3 region has 14 residues. The germline V and J ends were trimmed by 0 bases and 7 bases, with 10 bases remaining between them. Germline values: CDR1 LNHDA, CDR2 SQIVND (reference sequence). CDR3 nucleotides: TGTGCCAGTAGTATAGACAGGGTTGGGAATGAGCAGTTCTTC. It yields the protein CASSIDRVGNEQFF.

The chain is built from TRBV7-9 and TRBJ1-1; possibly TRBD1 for D (5 bases). Trimming shortened V by 5 bases and J by 3 bases, and 13 bases separated the two germline ends. From germline, CDR1 is SEHNR and CDR2 FQNEAQ (reference sequence). There are 14 residues in the CDR3. CDR3 protein: CASSAGRMDTEAFF. Written as DNA, the CDR3 is TGTGCCAGCAGCGCGGGACGGATGGACACTGAAGCTTTCTTT.

The rearrangement joins TRBV24-1 to TRBJ1-2; D unresolved. Looked up from germline, CDR1 is KGHDR and CDR2 is SFDVKD. There are 14 residues in the CDR3. V lost 4 bases and J lost 4, with 12 bases in between. The CDR3 bases are TGTGCCACCAGTGAACCGACCGGCGGCTATGGCTACACCTTC. It codes for CATSEPTGGYGYTF.

This clone was observed once. The chain recombines TRBV6-5 with TRBJ1-5, with TRBD1 matching 9 bases. From germline, CDR1 is MNHEY and CDR2 SVGAGI. V was pared by 6 bases and J by 2 bases, with 5 bases of the junction left unmatched. This CDR3 region has 15 residues. CDR3 nucleotide sequence: TGTGCCAGCAGAGGTACAGGGGGCGGCAATCAGCCCCAGCATTTT. Encoded protein: CASRGTGGGNQPQHF.

The chain links TRBV5-1 to TRBJ1-1; no clear D. CDR3 size: 13 residues. Trimming shortened V by 5 bases and J by 0 bases, and 8 bases separated the two germline ends. Germline V gene lookup returns CDR1 SGHRS and CDR2 YFSETQ. CDR3 sequence reads: CASSRTVNTEAFF. CDR3 bases: TGCGCCAGCAGTCGAACGGTGAACACTGAAGCTTTCTTT.

The chain carries TRBV7-6 and TRBJ2-3; TRBD2 is a possible D gene (7 bases). V lost 5 bases, J lost 7 bases, and 22 bases lay in between. The CDR3 is 16 residues long. Germline CDR1 and CDR2: SGHVS and FNYEAQ. CDR3 sequence: CASSLDVGGRGNTQYF. The CDR3 region has the DNA TGTGCCAGCAGCCTGGACGTGGGGGGGCGTGGAAATACGCAGTATTTT.

This chain connects TRBV4-3 to TRBJ1-2; possible D gene TRBD1, 5 bases. From germline, CDR1 is LGHNA and CDR2 YSLEER. Trimming left V 3 bases short and J 5 bases short, with 10 bases between. The length of the CDR3 is 13 residues. Here the CDR3 reads CASSQTAKYGYTF. The CDR3 DNA reads as TGCGCCAGCAGCCAGACAGCAAAGTATGGCTACACCTTC.

This clone was seen only a few times. The chain combines TRBV28 with TRBJ2-5; D is perhaps TRBD2 (5 bases). There are 16 residues in the CDR3. V lost 7 bases and J 4 bases, leaving 22 bases between the germline ends. CDR1 and CDR2 (germline): MDHEN, SYDVKM. DNA of the CDR3: TGTGCCAGCACGACTAACGGGGTTTTAGAGGGAGAGACCCAGTACTTC. Its protein product is CASTTNGVLEGETQYF.

This chain connects TRBV19 to TRBJ1-4, with D hard to call. Germline V lookup: CDR1 LNHDA, CDR2 SQIVND (reference sequence). There are 13 residues in the CDR3. CDR3 nucleotides: TGTGTTCCAGTTCCTTTAACTAATGAAAAACTGTTTTTT. Translation: CVPVPLTNEKLFF.

The V call is TRBV5-1, the J call TRBJ2-5; 8 nucleotides agree with TRBD1. Trimming at V came to 0 bases and at J to 4 bases, leaving 5 bases not matched to a gene. The CDR3 consists of 15 residues. The germline V gene has CDR1 SGHRS and CDR2 YFSETQ. CDR3 sequence: CASSLGTGRSETQYF. The CDR3 DNA follows: TGCGCCAGCAGCTTGGGGACAGGGAGGTCAGAGACCCAGTACTTC.

This rearrangement joins TRBV7-6 to TRBJ1-2; the D is unclear. Trimming pared 4 bases from V and 8 bases from J, leaving 23 bases between. The CDR3 consists of 16 residues. Germline values: CDR1 SGHVS, CDR2 FNYEAQ. CDR3 region: CASSSIPRGSFSGYTF. The CDR3, as DNA: TGTGCCAGCAGCTCTATTCCGCGAGGGAGCTTCAGCGGCTACACCTTC. Complete variable domain (other parts from reference TRBV7-6 and TRBJ1-2): GAGVSQSPRYKVTKRGQDVALRCDPISGHVSLYWYRQALGQGPEFLTYFNYEAQQDKSGLPNDRFSAERPEGSISTLTIQRTEQRDSAMYRCASSSIPRGSFSGYTFGSGTRLTVV.

This clone was seen only once. The chain employs TRBV3-1 (or the pseudogene TRBV3-2) and TRBJ2-1; D is unresolved. Germline V gives CDR1 LGHDT, CDR2 YNNKEL (reference sequence). With 0 bases removed from V and 9 bases from J, the gap between germline ends came to 9 bases. The CDR3 is made up of 13 amino acids. The CDR3 region has the DNA TGTGCCAGCAGCCAAGATGTCTTTCTTGAGCAGTTCTTC. Amino acids: CASSQDVFLEQFF.

This clone was counted a few times. The V gene is TRBV4-2, the J gene TRBJ2-7; possibly TRBD2 for D (6 bases). This CDR3 is 14 amino acids long. Germline V CDR1 and CDR2: LGHNA, YNFKEQ. Trimming left V 2 bases short and J 5 bases short, with 13 bases between. DNA for the CDR3: TGTGCCAGCAGCCAACCCGGGGAGGAACACGAGCAGTACTTC. Amino acids: CASSQPGEEHEQYF.

The V gene is TRBV5-8, the J gene TRBJ2-5; 9 positions agree with TRBD1. J lost 4 bases, V lost 3 bases, and 10 bases had no gene match. CDR1 SGHTS and CDR2 YDEGEE come from the germline V gene. The CDR3 covers 16 residues. This CDR3 is CASSSGALQGAETQYF. The CDR3, as DNA: TGTGCCAGCAGCTCGGGGGCCCTACAGGGGGCAGAGACCCAGTACTTC.

This chain links TRBV7-9 with TRBJ2-3; 7 bases match TRBD1. The V and J ends lost 3 bases and 2 bases, in that order; junction bases with no gene match: 2. This CDR3 has 14 residues. The germline gives CDR1 SEHNR, CDR2 FQNEAQ (reference sequence). CDR3 in DNA: TGTGCCAGCAGCTTGGACAGGTCCACAGATACGCAGTATTTT. Encoded protein: CASSLDRSTDTQYF.

This chain links TRBV2 with TRBJ2-3; no clear D gene. The CDR3 consists of 14 residues. Trimming removed 3 bases at V and 4 bases at J, with 11 bases between. Germline V gives CDR1 SNHLY, CDR2 FYNNEI. CDR3 sequence (DNA): TGTGCCAGCAGTGATTGGTGGGCCCCAGATACGCAGTATTTT. As protein: CASSDWWAPDTQYF. Full variable domain (remainder filled in from reference TRBV2 and TRBJ2-3): EPEVTQTPSHQVTQMGQEVILRCVPISNHLYFYWYRQILGQKVEFLVSFYNNEISEKSEIFDDQFSVERPDGSNFTLKIRSTKLEDSAMYFCASSDWWAPDTQYFGPGTRLTVL.

This chain links TRBV11-3 with TRBJ2-6; D not certain. V was trimmed by 5 bases and J by 0 bases, leaving 8 bases between them. This CDR3 has 15 amino acids. Per germline, CDR1 SGHNT and CDR2 YENEEA. The CDR3 reads CASSKESSGANVLTF. CDR3 nucleotide sequence: TGTGCCAGCAGCAAAGAGAGCTCTGGGGCCAACGTCCTGACTTTC.

The rearrangement uses TRBV10-3 and TRBJ1-3; D is ambiguous. V lost 2 bases to trimming and J lost 3 bases, with 5 bases between them. The CDR3 totals 13 residues. Germline V gene data show CDR1 as ENHRY and CDR2 as SYGVKD. The CDR3 DNA reads TGTGCCATCAGTGAGAACGGTGGAAACACCATATATTTT. Encoded protein: CAISENGGNTIYF.

The V and J genes are TRBV5-1 and TRBJ2-3, with D tentatively TRBD1 (6 bases). Looked up from germline, CDR1 is SGHRS and CDR2 is YFSETQ. V was pared by 0 bases and J by 5 bases, with 13 bases between. The CDR3 spans 15 residues. The CDR3 protein is CASSLGGRGEDTQYF. The CDR3 region has the DNA TGCGCCAGCAGCTTGGGTGGCAGGGGAGAAGATACGCAGTATTTT.